The rows below give T cell receptor beta chains drawn from one sample of a study of OX40 agonist ivuxolimab in advanced cancers. Sequencing used immunoSEQ multiplex PCR; TCRdb keeps in-frame clones, though not all of them. This table holds 61,000 or so clones, 86% found once. The sequencing used CD4+ or CD8+ T cells sorted from blood, collected in a trial of the OX40 agonist ivuxolimab. The source of these receptors is an adult with an advanced solid tumor such as melanoma, head and neck, liver or kidney cancer. Both conserved end residues are part of each CDR3. Fields, in order: J gene, clone size, V gene, D gene, CDR3 DNA, CDR3 protein. The D gene is left open where the match is weak. Clone sizes are given selectively: once, few, many, or a class where the clone is expanded.

TRBJ1-2 | NA | TRBV7-2 | NA | TGTGCCAGCAGCTTAGGAGGGTCGGGAGGCTACACCTTC | CASSLGGSGGYTF
TRBJ2-5 | NA | TRBV6-5 | TRBD2 | TGTGCCAGCAGCCTGACTAGCGGGGGGGAGGAGACCCAGTACTTC | CASSLTSGGEETQYF
TRBJ2-7 | NA | TRBV6-6 | NA | TGTGCCAGCAGTTCGTGGGGCACTTACGAGCAGTACTTC | CASSSWGTYEQYF
TRBJ2-5 | NA | TRBV10-3 | NA | TGTGCCATCCTAGAGGGGATGGGCCGGGGCGAGACCCAGTACTTC | CAILEGMGRGETQYF
TRBJ2-2 | NA | TRBV5-1 | NA | TGCGCCAGCAGCTTGACAGGGAGTTATTCGAACACCGGGGAGCTGTTTTTT | CASSLTGSYSNTGELFF
TRBJ2-5 | once | TRBV30 | NA | TGTGCCTGGGCCGAGGGTAGGGAGACCCAGTACTTC | CAWAEGRETQYF
TRBJ1-4 | once | TRBV18 | NA | TGTGCCAGCTCACCAGGCCAAAATGAAAAACTGTTTTTT | CASSPGQNEKLFF
TRBJ2-7 | NA | TRBV7-8 | NA | TGTGCCAGCAGCTTAGGCCGTATGCAGTACTTC | CASSLGRMQYF
TRBJ2-3 | NA | TRBV10-2 | TRBD2 | TGCGCCAGCAGGCCGGGGGGGTTCACAGATACGCAGTATTTT | CASRPGGFTDTQYF
TRBJ2-1 | NA | TRBV5-6 | NA | TGTGCCAGCAGCTTAACGTTAGGGGGAGGGGAGCAGTTCTTC | CASSLTLGGGEQFF
TRBJ1-3 | NA | TRBV7-2 | NA | TGTGCCAGCAGCTTTAGAACCCCCCCGACCATATATTTT | CASSFRTPPTIYF
TRBJ2-3 | NA | TRBV6-1 | NA | TGTGCCAGCAGTGTCCATAAATGGGAAGATACGCAGTATTTT | CASSVHKWEDTQYF
TRBJ1-5 | once | TRBV6-1 | TRBD1 | TGTGCCAGTCACGGACAGGGCAATCAGCCCCAGCATTTT | CASHGQGNQPQHF
TRBJ1-5 | NA | TRBV27 | TRBD1 | TGTGCCAGCAGGACCACAGGGGGCAATCAGCCCCAGCATTTT | CASRTTGGNQPQHF
TRBJ2-7 | once | TRBV28 | TRBD1 | TGTGCCAGCAGGACAGGGGCCTACGAGCAGTACTTC | CASRTGAYEQYF
TRBJ1-1 | few | TRBV9 | TRBD1 | TGTGCCAGCAGCGCAGGGGGACGGACGAACACTGAAGCTTTCTTT | CASSAGGRTNTEAFF
TRBJ2-1 | NA | TRBV5-4 | TRBD2 | TGTGCCAGCAGCTTGCCTACTAGCGGGGGGGCCACGGGTGAGCAGTTCTTC | CASSLPTSGGATGEQFF
TRBJ2-7 | NA | TRBV5-1 | TRBD1 | TGCGCCAGCAGCGTCTCTACCGGGACAGGCTCCTACGAGCAGTACTTC | CASSVSTGTGSYEQYF
TRBJ1-2 | NA | TRBV19 | NA | TGTGCCAGTAGTCACCCCGGGCGGGGAGACTATGGCTACACCTTC | CASSHPGRGDYGYTF
TRBJ2-1 | NA | TRBV19 | TRBD2 | TGTGCCAGTAGTAGAAGAGGACTAGCGGGGGGTTATGAGCAGTTCTTC | CASSRRGLAGGYEQFF
TRBJ1-2 | NA | TRBV9 | NA | TGTGCCAGCAGTGGGGGGCAGGGATATGGCTACACCTTC | CASSGGQGYGYTF
TRBJ1-2 | NA | TRBV19 | NA | TGTGCCAGTAGTATTCAGCCAGGGAACTATGGCTACACCTTC | CASSIQPGNYGYTF
TRBJ1-4 | NA | TRBV11-2 | NA | TGTGCCAGCAGCTTATTGGGCGCAACTAATGAAAAACTGTTTTTT | CASSLLGATNEKLFF
TRBJ1-5 | NA | TRBV12-5 | NA | TGTGCTAGTGGTTTGATCCCCAATAGCAATCAGCCCCAGCATTTT | CASGLIPNSNQPQHF
TRBJ2-7 | once | TRBV6-1 | NA | TGTGCCAGCAGAAGGGAAAGAACCTACGAGCAGTACTTC | CASRRERTYEQYF
TRBJ1-4 | NA | TRBV27 | NA | TGTGCCAGCAGTTTAACCTCAGGGCCAACTAATGAAAAACTGTTTTTT | CASSLTSGPTNEKLFF
TRBJ1-1 | NA | TRBV6-5 | NA | TGTGCCAGCAGTTACTCTCGGCAGCCGAACACTGAAGCTTTCTTT | CASSYSRQPNTEAFF
TRBJ1-1 | few | TRBV5-1 | NA | TGCGCCAGCAGCTTAACCCCAGGGTTCACTGAAGCTTTCTTT | CASSLTPGFTEAFF
TRBJ1-3 | few | TRBV10-3 | TRBD1 | TGTGCCATCAGGGGACAGGCTGGAAACACCATATATTTT | CAIRGQAGNTIYF
TRBJ1-2 | few | TRBV5-4 | NA | TGTGCCAGCAGCAACACAGGGTTTGGCTACACCTTC | CASSNTGFGYTF